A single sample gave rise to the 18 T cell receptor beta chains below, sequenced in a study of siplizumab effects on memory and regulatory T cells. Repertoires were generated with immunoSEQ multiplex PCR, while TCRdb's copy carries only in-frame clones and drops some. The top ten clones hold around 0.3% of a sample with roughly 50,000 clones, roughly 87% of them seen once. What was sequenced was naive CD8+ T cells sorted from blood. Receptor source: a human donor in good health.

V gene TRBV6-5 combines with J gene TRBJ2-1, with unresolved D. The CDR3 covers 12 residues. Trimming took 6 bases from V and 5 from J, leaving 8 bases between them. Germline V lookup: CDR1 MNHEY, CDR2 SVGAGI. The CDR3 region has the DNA TGTGCCAGCAGCCAATACAACAATGAGCAGTTCTTC. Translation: CASSQYNNEQFF.

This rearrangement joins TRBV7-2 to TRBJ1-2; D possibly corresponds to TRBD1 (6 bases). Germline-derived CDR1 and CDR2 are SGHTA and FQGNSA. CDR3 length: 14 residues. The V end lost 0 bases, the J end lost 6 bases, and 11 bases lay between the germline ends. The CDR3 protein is CASSLAGGPDGYTF. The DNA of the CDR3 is TGTGCCAGCAGCTTAGCGGGGGGGCCGGATGGCTACACCTTC.

The CDR3 nucleotides read TGTGCCAGCATCAAATATATCGACAGCTACACTGAAGCTTTCTTT. This sequence encodes CASIKYIDSYTEAFF. The chain employs TRBV27 and TRBJ1-1, with D possibly TRBD1 on 5 matching bases. Trimming stripped 7 bases from V and 3 bases from J, with 18 bases between. Germline V gene sequence: CDR1 MNHEY, CDR2 SMNVEV (reference sequence). The CDR3 is 15 residues long.

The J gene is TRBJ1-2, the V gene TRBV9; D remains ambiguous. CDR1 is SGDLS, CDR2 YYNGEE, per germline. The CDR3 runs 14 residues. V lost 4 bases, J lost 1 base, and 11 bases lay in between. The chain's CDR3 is CASSPRLNNYGYTF. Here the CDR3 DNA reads TGTGCCAGCAGCCCTAGACTGAATAACTATGGCTACACCTTC.

CDR3 bases: TGTGCCAGTAGTATAGGAATGGAGCAGTTCTTC. It is translated as CASSIGMEQFF. The J gene is TRBJ2-1, the V gene TRBV19; D remains unclear. Trimming pared 1 base from V and 10 bases from J, leaving 5 bases between. The germline V gene has CDR1 LNHDA and CDR2 SQIVND (reference sequence). The CDR3 covers 11 residues. The whole variable domain, filled in from reference TRBV19 and TRBJ2-1, reads DGGITQSPKYLFRKEGQNVTLSCEQNLNHDAMYWYRQDPGQGLRLIYYSQIVNDFQKGDIAEGYSVSREKKESFPLTVTSAQKNPTAFYLCASSIGMEQFFGPGTRLTVL.

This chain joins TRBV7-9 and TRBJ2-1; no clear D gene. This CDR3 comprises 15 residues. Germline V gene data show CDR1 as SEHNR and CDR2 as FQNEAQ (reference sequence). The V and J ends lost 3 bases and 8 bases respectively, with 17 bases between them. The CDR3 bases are TGTGCCAGCAGCTTCCCGGGCCGCTCGGGCGATGAGCAGTTCTTC. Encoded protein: CASSFPGRSGDEQFF.

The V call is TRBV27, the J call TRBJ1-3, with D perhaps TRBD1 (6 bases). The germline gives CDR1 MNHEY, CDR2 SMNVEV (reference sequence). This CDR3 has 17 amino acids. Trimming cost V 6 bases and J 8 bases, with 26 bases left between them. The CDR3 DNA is TGTGCCAGCAGCTCAACGGTACAGGGCTTGCTCCCTCACACCATATATTTT. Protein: CASSSTVQGLLPHTIYF.

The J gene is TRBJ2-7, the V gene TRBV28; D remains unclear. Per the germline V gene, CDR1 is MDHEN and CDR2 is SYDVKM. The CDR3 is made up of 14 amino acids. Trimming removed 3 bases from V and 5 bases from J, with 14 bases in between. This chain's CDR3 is CASSFPTLGHEQYF. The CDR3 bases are TGTGCCAGCAGTTTCCCTACACTTGGTCACGAGCAGTACTTC.

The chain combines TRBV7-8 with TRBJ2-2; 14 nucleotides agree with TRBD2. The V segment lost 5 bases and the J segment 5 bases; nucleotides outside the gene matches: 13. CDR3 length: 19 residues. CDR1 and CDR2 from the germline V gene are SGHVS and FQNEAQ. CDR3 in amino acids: CASSPGTSGSMRWTGELFF. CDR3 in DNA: TGTGCCAGCAGCCCAGGGACTAGCGGGAGTATGAGGTGGACCGGGGAGCTGTTTTTT.

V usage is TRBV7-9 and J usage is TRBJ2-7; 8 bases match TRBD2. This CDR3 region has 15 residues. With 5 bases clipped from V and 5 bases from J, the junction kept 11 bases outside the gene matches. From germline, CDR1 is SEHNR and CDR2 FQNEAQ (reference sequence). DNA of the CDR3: TGTGCCAGCAGCCCCCCGGGGGGGCCAATTAACGAGCAGTACTTC. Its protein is CASSPPGGPINEQYF.

The CDR3 loop reads CASSLAGNSYNEQFF. The CDR3 nucleotides read TGTGCCAGCAGCTTAGCCGGGAACTCCTACAATGAGCAGTTCTTC. The V and J genes are TRBV11-3 and TRBJ2-1; possibly TRBD2 for D (5 bases). This CDR3 has 15 amino acids. V was clipped by 1 base and J by 0 bases, with 7 bases between them. Per the germline V gene, CDR1 is SGHNT and CDR2 is YENEEA.

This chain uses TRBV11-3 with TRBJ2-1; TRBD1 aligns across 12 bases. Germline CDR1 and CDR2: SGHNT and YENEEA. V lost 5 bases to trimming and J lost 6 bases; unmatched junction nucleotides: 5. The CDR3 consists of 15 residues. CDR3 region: CASSPPGQGANEQFF. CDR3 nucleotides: TGTGCCAGCAGCCCACCGGGACAGGGGGCCAATGAGCAGTTCTTC.

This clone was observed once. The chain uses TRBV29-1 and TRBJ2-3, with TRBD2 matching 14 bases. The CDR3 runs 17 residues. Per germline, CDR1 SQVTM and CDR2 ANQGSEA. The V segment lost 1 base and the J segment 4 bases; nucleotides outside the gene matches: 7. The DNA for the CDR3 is TGCAGCGTTGAAGCCTCGGGACTAGCGGGAGAGGCAGATACGCAGTATTTT. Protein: CSVEASGLAGEADTQYF.

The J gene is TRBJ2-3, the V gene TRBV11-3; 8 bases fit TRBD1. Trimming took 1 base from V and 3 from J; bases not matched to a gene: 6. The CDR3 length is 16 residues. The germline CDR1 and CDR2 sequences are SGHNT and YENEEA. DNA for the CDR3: TGTGCCAGCAGCTTAGGCGCCGGGACAGGAACAGATACGCAGTATTTT. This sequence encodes CASSLGAGTGTDTQYF.

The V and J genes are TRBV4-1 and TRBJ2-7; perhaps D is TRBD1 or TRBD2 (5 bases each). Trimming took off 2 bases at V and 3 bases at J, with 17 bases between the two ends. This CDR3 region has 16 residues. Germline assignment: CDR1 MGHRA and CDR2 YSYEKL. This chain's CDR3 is CASSQRRDGANYEQYF. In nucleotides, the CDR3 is TGCGCCAGCAGCCAAAGAAGAGACGGGGCGAACTACGAGCAGTACTTC.

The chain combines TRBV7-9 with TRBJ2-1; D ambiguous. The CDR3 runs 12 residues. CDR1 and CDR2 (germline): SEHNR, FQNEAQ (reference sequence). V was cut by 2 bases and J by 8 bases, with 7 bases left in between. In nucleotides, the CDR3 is TGTGCCAGCAGCTTAAAGCTGGATGAGCAGTTCTTC. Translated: CASSLKLDEQFF.

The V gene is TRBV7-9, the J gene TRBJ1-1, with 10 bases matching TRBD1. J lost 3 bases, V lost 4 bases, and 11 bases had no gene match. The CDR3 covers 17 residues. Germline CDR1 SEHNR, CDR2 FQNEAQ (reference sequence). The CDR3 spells CASSSDRGPGSYTEAFF. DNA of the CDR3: TGTGCCAGCAGCTCCGACAGGGGGCCGGGCTCGTACACTGAAGCTTTCTTT.

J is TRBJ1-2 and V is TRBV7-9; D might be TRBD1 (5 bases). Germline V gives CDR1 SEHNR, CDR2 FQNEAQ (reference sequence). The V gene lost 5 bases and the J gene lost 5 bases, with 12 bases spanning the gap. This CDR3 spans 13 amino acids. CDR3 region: CASSPGTPYGYTF. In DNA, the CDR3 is TGTGCCAGCAGCCCCGGGACGCCTTATGGCTACACCTTC. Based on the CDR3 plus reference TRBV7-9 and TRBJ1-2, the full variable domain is DTGVSQNPRHKITKRGQNVTFRCDPISEHNRLYWYRQTLGQGPEFLTYFQNEAQLEKSRLLSDRFSAERPKGSFSTLEIQRTEQGDSAMYLCASSPGTPYGYTFGSGTRLTVV.